This is a list of T cell receptor beta chains from one sample in a study of cytomegalovirus exposure and HLA in healthy donors. The assay was immunoSEQ multiplex PCR, and TCRdb's table has in-frame clones only and misses some. Of around 150,000 clones listed, 65% to 80% are singletons. Sequencing was carried out using PBMCs. These receptors came from a woman between 50 and 59 years old in good health and CMV-seropositive. The CDR3 runs from the conserved cysteine through the conserved F or W. The D gene is left open where the match is weak. Expanded clones get a size class; other rows say once, few or many, or leave the size out.

clone size: .; D gene: .; CDR3 length: 12; J gene: TRBJ2-2; V gene: TRBV6-5; CDR3 protein: CASETGTGELFF; CDR3 DNA: TGTGCCAGTGAAACAGGGACCGGGGAGCTGTTTTTT
clone size: .; D gene: .; CDR3 length: 17; J gene: TRBJ1-1; V gene: TRBV5-6; CDR3 protein: CASHFLGIAGSDTEAFF; CDR3 DNA: TGTGCCAGCCACTTCCTCGGGATCGCGGGGTCAGACACTGAAGCTTTCTTT
clone size: .; D gene: .; CDR3 length: 13; J gene: TRBJ1-1; V gene: TRBV18; CDR3 protein: CASSPAVNTEAFF; CDR3 DNA: TGTGCCAGCTCACCAGCAGTGAACACTGAAGCTTTCTTT
clone size: .; D gene: TRBD1; CDR3 length: 14; J gene: TRBJ1-5; V gene: TRBV9; CDR3 protein: CASSATGYNQPQHF; CDR3 DNA: TGTGCCAGCAGCGCGACAGGGTACAATCAGCCCCAGCATTTT
clone size: .; D gene: .; CDR3 length: 15; J gene: TRBJ2-5; V gene: TRBV7-9; CDR3 protein: CASSLEGRNQETQYF; CDR3 DNA: TGTGCCAGCAGCTTAGAGGGGAGGAACCAAGAGACCCAGTACTTC
clone size: .; D gene: TRBD1; CDR3 length: 16; J gene: TRBJ1-2; V gene: TRBV5-1; CDR3 protein: CASSSFRGGDDYGYTF; CDR3 DNA: TGCGCCAGCAGCTCCTTTAGAGGGGGCGATGACTATGGCTACACCTTC
clone size: few; D gene: .; CDR3 length: 14; J gene: TRBJ1-2; V gene: TRBV6-1; CDR3 protein: CASSERTANYGYTF; CDR3 DNA: TGTGCCAGCAGTGAGCGGACAGCGAACTATGGCTACACCTTC
clone size: .; D gene: .; CDR3 length: 15; J gene: TRBJ2-7; V gene: TRBV5-1; CDR3 protein: CASAERAGLFYEQYF; CDR3 DNA: TGCGCCAGCGCAGAACGGGCAGGGCTTTTTTACGAGCAGTACTTC
clone size: .; D gene: TRBD1; CDR3 length: 15; J gene: TRBJ1-5; V gene: TRBV5-8; CDR3 protein: CASSLLRGLDQPQHF; CDR3 DNA: TGTGCCAGCAGCTTGCTCAGGGGGCTGGATCAGCCCCAGCATTTT
clone size: .; D gene: TRBD1; CDR3 length: 14; J gene: TRBJ1-2; V gene: TRBV2; CDR3 protein: CASSDGRGRSGYTF; CDR3 DNA: TGTGCCAGCAGTGATGGCAGGGGGCGGAGTGGCTACACCTTC
clone size: .; D gene: TRBD1; CDR3 length: 14; J gene: TRBJ2-5; V gene: TRBV5-1; CDR3 protein: CASSLQGSQETQYF; CDR3 DNA: TGCGCCAGCAGCTTACAGGGGAGCCAAGAGACCCAGTACTTC
clone size: .; D gene: .; CDR3 length: 14; J gene: TRBJ1-1; V gene: TRBV27; CDR3 protein: CATRPTGGNTEAFF; CDR3 DNA: TGTGCCACCCGGCCCACAGGCGGGAACACTGAAGCTTTCTTT
clone size: few; D gene: .; CDR3 length: 14; J gene: TRBJ1-3; V gene: TRBV5-4; CDR3 protein: CASQSWSSGNTIYF; CDR3 DNA: TGTGCCAGCCAATCCTGGAGCTCTGGAAACACCATATATTTT
clone size: .; D gene: TRBD2; CDR3 length: 15; J gene: TRBJ2-3; V gene: TRBV7-2; CDR3 protein: CASSLAGLAGVTQYF; CDR3 DNA: TGTGCCAGCAGCTTAGCTGGACTAGCGGGGGTTACGCAGTATTTT
clone size: .; D gene: .; CDR3 length: 13; J gene: TRBJ1-1; V gene: TRBV6-1; CDR3 protein: CASSPGMNTEAFF; CDR3 DNA: TGTGCCAGCAGTCCAGGGATGAACACTGAAGCTTTCTTT
clone size: .; D gene: TRBD1; CDR3 length: 15; J gene: TRBJ1-5; V gene: TRBV28; CDR3 protein: CASSLFGTGRQPQHF; CDR3 DNA: TGTGCCAGCAGTTTATTTGGGACAGGGCGTCAGCCCCAGCATTTT
clone size: few; D gene: .; CDR3 length: 14; J gene: TRBJ1-1; V gene: TRBV6-5; CDR3 protein: CASSRGVMNTEAFF; CDR3 DNA: TGTGCCAGCAGCAGGGGCGTTATGAACACTGAAGCTTTCTTT
clone size: .; D gene: TRBD2; CDR3 length: 16; J gene: TRBJ2-2; V gene: TRBV7-9; CDR3 protein: CASSSQRGSNTGELFF; CDR3 DNA: TGTGCCAGCAGTTCCCAGCGGGGGTCGAACACCGGGGAGCTGTTTTTT
clone size: .; D gene: .; CDR3 length: 21; J gene: TRBJ1-2; V gene: TRBV21-1; CDR3 protein: CASSQFGTGGTLPPLWGGYTF; CDR3 DNA: TGTGCCAGCAGCCAATTCGGGACAGGGGGCACGTTGCCGCCGCTCTGGGGTGGCTACACCTTC
clone size: .; D gene: .; CDR3 length: 13; J gene: TRBJ1-1; V gene: TRBV5-1; CDR3 protein: CASRWGDNTEAFF; CDR3 DNA: TGCGCCAGCAGGTGGGGAGATAACACTGAAGCTTTCTTT
clone size: .; D gene: TRBD1; CDR3 length: 13; J gene: TRBJ1-3; V gene: TRBV29-1; CDR3 protein: CSVWDSYGSTIYF; CDR3 DNA: TGCAGCGTTTGGGACAGCTACGGAAGCACCATATATTTT
clone size: .; D gene: .; CDR3 length: 15; J gene: TRBJ2-1; V gene: TRBV4-2; CDR3 protein: CASSQRRATYNEQFF; CDR3 DNA: TGTGCCAGCAGCCAAAGGCGGGCGACCTACAATGAGCAGTTCTTC
clone size: .; D gene: .; CDR3 length: 13; J gene: TRBJ1-1; V gene: TRBV5-1; CDR3 protein: CASSSTGQSEAFF; CDR3 DNA: TGCGCCAGCAGCTCCACCGGACAATCTGAAGCTTTCTTT
clone size: .; D gene: .; CDR3 length: 12; J gene: TRBJ2-3; V gene: TRBV10-3; CDR3 protein: CAIMASTDTQYF; CDR3 DNA: TGTGCCATCATGGCTAGCACAGATACGCAGTATTTT
clone size: .; D gene: .; CDR3 length: 14; J gene: TRBJ1-1; V gene: TRBV9; CDR3 protein: CASSVGGMNTEAFF; CDR3 DNA: TGTGCCAGCAGCGTGGGGGGAATGAACACTGAAGCTTTCTTT
clone size: .; D gene: .; CDR3 length: 14; J gene: TRBJ1-2; V gene: TRBV5-1; CDR3 protein: CASSLEDSLYGYTF; CDR3 DNA: TGCGCCAGCAGCTTGGAGGACAGTCTATATGGCTACACCTTC
clone size: .; D gene: .; CDR3 length: 15; J gene: TRBJ2-3; V gene: TRBV6-1; CDR3 protein: CASSDPGGITHTQYF; CDR3 DNA: TGTGCCAGCAGTGATCCGGGGGGCATCACACATACGCAGTATTTT
clone size: .; D gene: .; CDR3 length: 14; J gene: TRBJ1-2; V gene: TRBV6-5; CDR3 protein: CASSYSNGPDGYTF; CDR3 DNA: TGTGCCAGCAGTTACTCGAATGGCCCAGATGGCTACACCTTC
clone size: few; D gene: .; CDR3 length: 12; J gene: TRBJ1-5; V gene: TRBV11-2; CDR3 protein: CASSFVGEPQHF; CDR3 DNA: TGTGCCAGCAGCTTCGTCGGGGAGCCCCAGCATTTT
clone size: once; D gene: .; CDR3 length: 14; J gene: TRBJ2-7; V gene: TRBV2; CDR3 protein: CASRQQGSSYEQYF; CDR3 DNA: TGTGCCAGCAGACAACAGGGAAGCTCCTACGAGCAGTACTTC
clone size: few; D gene: .; CDR3 length: 15; J gene: TRBJ1-2; V gene: TRBV27; CDR3 protein: CASSSMPGQYYGYTF; CDR3 DNA: TGTGCCAGCAGTTCCATGCCCGGACAGTACTATGGCTACACCTTC
clone size: .; D gene: .; CDR3 length: 12; J gene: TRBJ2-5; V gene: TRBV5-6; CDR3 protein: CASSLYSSAQYF; CDR3 DNA: TGTGCCAGCAGCTTGTACAGCTCGGCCCAGTACTTC
clone size: .; D gene: TRBD1; CDR3 length: 14; J gene: TRBJ2-1; V gene: TRBV7-7; CDR3 protein: CASSRDSSYNEQFF; CDR3 DNA: TGTGCCAGCAGTCGGGACAGCTCGTACAATGAGCAGTTCTTC
clone size: .; D gene: TRBD2; CDR3 length: 16; J gene: TRBJ2-5; V gene: TRBV10-2; CDR3 protein: CASGRPVAGGRETQYF; CDR3 DNA: TGCGCCAGCGGACGTCCGGTAGCGGGGGGTCGGGAGACCCAGTACTTC
clone size: once; D gene: TRBD2; CDR3 length: 14; J gene: TRBJ2-5; V gene: TRBV5-1; CDR3 protein: CASSPVGLEETQYF; CDR3 DNA: TGCGCCAGCAGCCCCGTCGGACTAGAAGAGACCCAGTACTTC
clone size: .; D gene: .; CDR3 length: 15; J gene: TRBJ2-7; V gene: TRBV2; CDR3 protein: CASSEQGGGPYEQYF; CDR3 DNA: TGTGCCAGCAGTGAACAGGGGGGAGGACCCTACGAGCAGTACTTC
clone size: .; D gene: .; CDR3 length: 12; J gene: TRBJ1-1; V gene: TRBV6-6; CDR3 protein: CASSYTYPEAFF; CDR3 DNA: TGTGCCAGCAGTTACACATACCCGGAAGCTTTCTTT
clone size: .; D gene: TRBD1; CDR3 length: 15; J gene: TRBJ1-4; V gene: TRBV19; CDR3 protein: CASRAPGTGNEKLFF; CDR3 DNA: TGTGCCAGTAGGGCGCCCGGGACAGGGAATGAAAAACTGTTTTTT
clone size: .; D gene: .; CDR3 length: 15; J gene: TRBJ2-3; V gene: TRBV2; CDR3 protein: CASSESSRIGDTQYF; CDR3 DNA: TGTGCCAGCAGTGAGAGTTCTAGAATCGGAGATACGCAGTATTTT
clone size: once; D gene: .; CDR3 length: 15; J gene: TRBJ2-6; V gene: TRBV18; CDR3 protein: CASSPLYSGANVLTF; CDR3 DNA: TGTGCCAGCTCACCTCTTTACTCTGGGGCCAACGTCCTGACTTTC
clone size: .; D gene: TRBD1; CDR3 length: 14; J gene: TRBJ1-2; V gene: TRBV25-1; CDR3 protein: CASSRQGANYGYTF; CDR3 DNA: TGTGCCAGCAGCAGACAGGGAGCTAACTATGGCTACACCTTC
clone size: .; D gene: .; CDR3 length: 13; J gene: TRBJ1-3; V gene: TRBV13; CDR3 protein: CASSLAQVNTIYF; CDR3 DNA: TGTGCCAGCAGCTTAGCTCAGGTAAACACCATATATTTT
clone size: .; D gene: .; CDR3 length: 13; J gene: TRBJ1-1; V gene: TRBV5-1; CDR3 protein: CASSTLGVTEAFF; CDR3 DNA: TGCGCCAGCAGCACTCTAGGGGTGACTGAAGCTTTCTTT
clone size: .; D gene: .; CDR3 length: 14; J gene: TRBJ2-2; V gene: TRBV7-6; CDR3 protein: CASSLVPRTGELFF; CDR3 DNA: TGTGCCAGCAGCTTAGTCCCGCGGACCGGGGAGCTGTTTTTT
clone size: .; D gene: .; CDR3 length: 15; J gene: TRBJ2-2; V gene: TRBV5-4; CDR3 protein: CASSPGSGNTGELFF; CDR3 DNA: TGTGCCAGCAGCCCAGGGTCAGGAAACACCGGGGAGCTGTTTTTT
clone size: .; D gene: TRBD2; CDR3 length: 14; J gene: TRBJ2-1; V gene: TRBV6-1; CDR3 protein: CASSLAGGPNEQFF; CDR3 DNA: TGTGCCAGCTCACTAGCGGGGGGGCCCAATGAGCAGTTCTTC
clone size: .; D gene: .; CDR3 length: 14; J gene: TRBJ1-2; V gene: TRBV10-3; CDR3 protein: CAISESKASYGYTF; CDR3 DNA: TGTGCCATCAGTGAGTCGAAAGCTTCCTATGGCTACACCTTC
clone size: .; D gene: .; CDR3 length: 15; J gene: TRBJ2-5; V gene: TRBV29-1; CDR3 protein: CSVGPELGDQETQYF; CDR3 DNA: TGCAGCGTTGGGCCTGAGCTCGGGGATCAAGAGACCCAGTACTTC
clone size: once; D gene: .; CDR3 length: 14; J gene: TRBJ2-7; V gene: TRBV27; CDR3 protein: CASSYRVGSYEQYF; CDR3 DNA: TGTGCCAGCAGCTACAGGGTTGGAAGCTACGAGCAGTACTTC
clone size: .; D gene: .; CDR3 length: 14; J gene: TRBJ1-2; V gene: TRBV29-1; CDR3 protein: CSVHGSSGAYGYTF; CDR3 DNA: TGCAGCGTTCATGGATCGTCAGGGGCCTATGGCTACACCTTC
clone size: .; D gene: .; CDR3 length: 12; J gene: TRBJ2-3; V gene: TRBV11-2; CDR3 protein: CASSLKDSVKYF; CDR3 DNA: TGTGCCAGCAGCTTAAAAGATAGTGTAAAGTATTTT
clone size: few; D gene: .; CDR3 length: 16; J gene: TRBJ1-2; V gene: TRBV4-1; CDR3 protein: CASSQERAGAYYGYTF; CDR3 DNA: TGCGCCAGCAGCCAAGAGAGGGCAGGGGCTTACTATGGCTACACCTTC
clone size: .; D gene: .; CDR3 length: 13; J gene: TRBJ2-5; V gene: TRBV9; CDR3 protein: CASSVAVQETQYF; CDR3 DNA: TGTGCCAGCAGCGTAGCTGTGCAGGAGACCCAGTACTTC
clone size: .; D gene: .; CDR3 length: 13; J gene: TRBJ1-6; V gene: TRBV25-1; CDR3 protein: CASSPGWNSPLHF; CDR3 DNA: TGTGCCAGCAGTCCAGGGTGGAATTCACCCCTCCACTTT
clone size: .; D gene: TRBD1; CDR3 length: 16; J gene: TRBJ1-2; V gene: TRBV5-1; CDR3 protein: CASSRGQGAFFDGYTF; CDR3 DNA: TGCGCCAGCAGCCGAGGACAGGGAGCGTTCTTCGATGGCTACACCTTC
clone size: .; D gene: .; CDR3 length: 16; J gene: TRBJ1-2; V gene: TRBV4-2; CDR3 protein: CASSQVRREANYGYTF; CDR3 DNA: TGTGCCAGCAGCCAAGTTCGGCGTGAGGCTAACTATGGCTACACCTTC
clone size: .; D gene: .; CDR3 length: 13; J gene: TRBJ2-3; V gene: TRBV5-1; CDR3 protein: CASTNVGGDTQYF; CDR3 DNA: TGCGCCAGCACTAACGTGGGGGGAGATACGCAGTATTTT
clone size: .; D gene: .; CDR3 length: 15; J gene: TRBJ1-1; V gene: TRBV14; CDR3 protein: CASSPWAGKNTEAFF; CDR3 DNA: TGTGCCAGCAGCCCATGGGCAGGGAAGAACACTGAAGCTTTCTTT
clone size: .; D gene: TRBD1; CDR3 length: 14; J gene: TRBJ2-2; V gene: TRBV5-1; CDR3 protein: CASSAGTDTGELFF; CDR3 DNA: TGCGCCAGCAGCGCCGGGACAGACACCGGGGAGCTGTTTTTT
clone size: .; D gene: TRBD1; CDR3 length: 13; J gene: TRBJ1-1; V gene: TRBV7-3; CDR3 protein: CASSSQGDTEAFF; CDR3 DNA: TGTGCCAGCAGCTCGCAGGGGGACACTGAAGCTTTCTTT